This T cell receptor (beta chain) was sequenced for a study of identical twins. The CDR3 consists of 15 residues. The J segment lost 4 bases and the V segment lost 1 base, leaving 7 bases of the junction unmatched. Germline V gives CDR1 SQVTM, CDR2 ANQGSEA. The study, taken as a whole, reports: The study found weaker excess twin sharing in beta out-of-frame sequences.

One entry per CDR3 protein results from TCRdb running MiXCR on the 5' RACE reads. This sample has hundreds of thousands of distinct CDR3 sequences; 10% to 15% occur once, and the top ten carry about 1.5%. This clonotype was found a few times. Its antigen is still unknown. These data were also reused for a study on yellow fever vaccine responses in identical twins.

The sequence was collected from a woman aged 18-30 years in good health. The rearrangement links TRBV29-1 to TRBJ1-2; 9 bases fit TRBD1. Material: PBMCs. CDR3 loop: CSVEAPRTGAYGYTF. The CDR3 DNA follows: TGCAGCGTTGAAGCACCGAGGACAGGGGCCTATGGCTACACCTTC.